The rows below give T cell receptor beta chains drawn from one sample of a study of shared clonotypes between healthy human individuals. The assay was immunoSEQ multiplex PCR, and TCRdb's table has in-frame clones only and misses some. The sample lists millions of clones; 90% to 95% were seen once. Sequencing was done on a sample of naive CD4+ T cells sorted from blood. These receptors were obtained from a man aged 18 to 35 in good health. Both conserved end residues are part of each CDR3. Each record gives: V gene, J gene, clone size, D gene, CDR3 protein, CDR3 DNA. D genes are given only for firm matches. Expanded clones get a size class; other rows say once, few or many, or leave the size out.

TRBV6-1,TRBJ1-6,.,TRBD1,CASTPGQAPLHF,TGTGCCAGCACACCGGGACAGGCCCCCCTCCACTTT
TRBV27,TRBJ1-2,.,TRBD1,CASSRGQGTANYGYTF,TGTGCCAGCAGTAGGGGACAGGGTACAGCTAACTATGGCTACACCTTC
TRBV30,TRBJ1-2,.,.,CAWSSRLGFNYGYTF,TGTGCCTGGAGTTCCCGCCTGGGCTTTAACTATGGCTACACCTTC
TRBV29-1,TRBJ1-6,.,.,CSVPRPLHF,TGCAGCGTCCCCCGTCCCCTCCACTTT
TRBV18,TRBJ1-1,.,.,CASSSGQEAFF,TGTGCCAGCTCATCCGGACAGGAAGCTTTCTTT
TRBV5-6,TRBJ1-2,.,.,CASSSLDRPYGYTF,TGTGCCAGCAGCTCCCTCGACAGACCCTATGGCTACACCTTC
TRBV6-5,TRBJ1-2,.,.,CASSYSSLAHPYGYTF,TGTGCCAGCAGTTACTCGTCCTTAGCTCACCCATATGGCTACACCTTC
TRBV7-2,TRBJ2-7,.,.,CASSSRAPREQYF,TGTGCCAGCAGCTCCCGGGCCCCTCGGGAGCAGTACTTC
TRBV19,TRBJ1-5,once,.,CATNWGANSNQPQHF,TGTGCCACGAACTGGGGCGCCAATAGCAATCAGCCCCAGCATTTT
TRBV5-1,TRBJ2-1,.,.,CASSPDAVSSYNEQFF,TGCGCCAGCAGCCCGGACGCGGTCAGCTCCTACAATGAGCAGTTCTTC
TRBV29-1,TRBJ1-2,.,.,CSVAGGGYGYTF,TGCAGCGTTGCTGGGGGCGGCTATGGCTACACCTTC
TRBV30,TRBJ2-5,.,.,CAWNRRLSQETQYF,TGTGCCTGGAACCGACGCCTGTCCCAAGAGACCCAGTACTTC
TRBV19,TRBJ1-2,.,.,CASRRASDYGYTF,TGTGCCAGTCGGCGGGCCTCGGACTATGGCTACACCTTC
TRBV2,TRBJ2-2,.,.,CASSTKGELFF,TGTGCCAGCAGCACAAAGGGGGAGCTGTTTTTT
TRBV19,TRBJ1-4,.,.,CASSIQRGEKLFF,TGTGCCAGTAGTATACAAAGAGGAGAAAAACTGTTTTTT
TRBV9,TRBJ1-1,.,TRBD1,CASSAGGGPAAFF,TGTGCCAGCAGCGCTGGAGGGGGCCCCGCAGCTTTCTTT
TRBV30,TRBJ2-7,.,.,CAWKGLYEQYF,TGTGCCTGGAAGGGACTCTACGAGCAGTACTTC
TRBV18,TRBJ1-5,.,TRBD1,CASSPPGQGGNQPQHF,TGTGCCAGCTCACCCCCGGGACAGGGAGGCAATCAGCCCCAGCATTTT
TRBV6-1,TRBJ1-1,.,TRBD1,CTSGTGSGETEAFF,TGTACCTCCGGGACAGGGAGTGGAGAAACTGAAGCTTTCTTT
TRBV6-1,TRBJ2-1,.,.,CASRAYKNEQFF,TGTGCCAGCAGGGCCTATAAGAATGAGCAGTTCTTC
TRBV2,TRBJ2-1,.,TRBD1,CASSERTGGESEQFF,TGTGCCAGCAGTGAACGGACAGGGGGCGAAAGTGAGCAGTTCTTC
TRBV28,TRBJ2-5,.,TRBD2,CASSTAGLAGGETQYF,TGTGCCAGCAGTACTGCCGGACTAGCGGGGGGAGAGACCCAGTACTTC
TRBV2,TRBJ1-6,.,.,CASTAEYNSPLHF,TGTGCCAGTACCGCGGAGTATAATTCACCCCTCCACTTT
TRBV5-8,TRBJ2-5,.,.,CASHQDGPLYF,TGTGCCAGCCATCAGGACGGCCCCTTGTACTTC
TRBV5-5,TRBJ2-5,.,TRBD2,CASSEGLAGGQETQYF,TGTGCCAGCAGCGAAGGACTAGCGGGGGGCCAAGAGACCCAGTACTTC
TRBV5-1,TRBJ2-5,.,.,CASSLVGGPQETQYF,TGCGCCAGCAGCTTGGTCGGCGGCCCCCAAGAGACCCAGTACTTC
TRBV5-1,TRBJ2-7,.,TRBD1,CASSIRPLDRVTYEQYF,TGCGCCAGCAGTATTAGACCCTTAGACAGGGTAACCTACGAGCAGTACTTC
TRBV5-1,TRBJ2-7,.,.,CASSTDSYEQYF,TGCGCCAGCAGCACCGACAGCTACGAGCAGTACTTC
TRBV9,TRBJ1-2,.,.,CASSVDPTANYGYTF,TGTGCCAGCAGCGTGGACCCTACCGCTAACTATGGCTACACCTTC